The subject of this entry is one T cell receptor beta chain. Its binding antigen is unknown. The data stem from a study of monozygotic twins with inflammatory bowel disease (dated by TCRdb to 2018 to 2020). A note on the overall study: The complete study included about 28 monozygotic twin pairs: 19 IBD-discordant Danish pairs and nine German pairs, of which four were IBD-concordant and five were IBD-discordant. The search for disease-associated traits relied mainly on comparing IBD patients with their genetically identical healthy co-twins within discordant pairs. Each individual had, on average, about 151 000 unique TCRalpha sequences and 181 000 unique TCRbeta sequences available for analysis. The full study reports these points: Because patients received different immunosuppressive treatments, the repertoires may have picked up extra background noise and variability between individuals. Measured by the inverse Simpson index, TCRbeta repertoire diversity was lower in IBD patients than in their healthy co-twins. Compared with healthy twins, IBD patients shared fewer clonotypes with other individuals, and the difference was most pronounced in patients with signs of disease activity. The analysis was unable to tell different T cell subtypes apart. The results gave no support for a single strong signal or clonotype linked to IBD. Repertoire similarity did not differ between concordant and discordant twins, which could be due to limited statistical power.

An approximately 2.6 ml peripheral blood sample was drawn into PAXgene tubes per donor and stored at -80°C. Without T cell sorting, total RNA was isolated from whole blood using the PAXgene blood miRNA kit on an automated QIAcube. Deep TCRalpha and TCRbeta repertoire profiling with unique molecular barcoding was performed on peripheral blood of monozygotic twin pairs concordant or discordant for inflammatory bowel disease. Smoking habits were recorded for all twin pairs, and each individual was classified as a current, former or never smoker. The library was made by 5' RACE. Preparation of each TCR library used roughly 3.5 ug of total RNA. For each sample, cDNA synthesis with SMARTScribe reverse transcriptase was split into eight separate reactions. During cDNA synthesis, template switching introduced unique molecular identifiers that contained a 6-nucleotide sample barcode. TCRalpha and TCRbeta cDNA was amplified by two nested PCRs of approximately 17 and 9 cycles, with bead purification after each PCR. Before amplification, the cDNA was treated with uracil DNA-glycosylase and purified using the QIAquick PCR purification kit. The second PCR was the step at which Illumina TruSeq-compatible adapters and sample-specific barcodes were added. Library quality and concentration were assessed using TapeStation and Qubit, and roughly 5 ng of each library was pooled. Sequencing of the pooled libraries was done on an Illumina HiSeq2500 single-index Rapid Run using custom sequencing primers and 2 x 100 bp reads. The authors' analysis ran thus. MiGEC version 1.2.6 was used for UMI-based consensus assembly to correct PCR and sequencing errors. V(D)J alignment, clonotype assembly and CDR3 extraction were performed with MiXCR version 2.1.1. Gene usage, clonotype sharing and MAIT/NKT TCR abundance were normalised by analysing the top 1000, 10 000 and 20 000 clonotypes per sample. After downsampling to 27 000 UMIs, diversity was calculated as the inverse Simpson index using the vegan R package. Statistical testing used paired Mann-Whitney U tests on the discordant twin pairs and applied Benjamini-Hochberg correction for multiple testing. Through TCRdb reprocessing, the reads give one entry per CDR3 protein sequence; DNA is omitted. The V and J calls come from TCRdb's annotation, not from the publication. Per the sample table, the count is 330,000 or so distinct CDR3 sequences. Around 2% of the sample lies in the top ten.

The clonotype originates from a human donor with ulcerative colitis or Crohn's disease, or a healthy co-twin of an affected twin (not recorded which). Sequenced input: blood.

The CDR3 here reads CSALTRDRGRDEQYF. This receptor chain uses TRBV20-1 and TRBJ2-7; TCRdb returns TRBD1, unconfirmable since there is no DNA. The CDR3, from cysteine to phenylalanine, totals 15 residues. A DNA sequence was not provided. The germline V gene (reference sequence) gives CDR1 as DFQATT and CDR2 as SNEGSKA.